This TCR beta chain is from a study of naive and memory T cell subsets. CD4+ T cell IFNgamma after overnight CMV lysate exposure gave donor CMV status. Germline values: CDR1 DFQATT, CDR2 SNEGSKA (reference sequence). The V end lost 1 base, the J end lost 5 bases, and 5 bases lay between the germline ends. The CDR3 sequence is 11 residues long. This clonotype turned up a few times. The beta constant-region primer was an equimolar mix of two oligonucleotides covering TRBC1 and TRBC2. The ligated cDNA underwent four PCR rounds using SP2 and nested alpha and beta constant-region primers. TCRdb itself ran the UMI-ligation and nested PCR reads through MiXCR, one entry per CDR3 protein. The repertoire has about 150,000 distinct CDR3 sequences, about a sixth of them found once; the top ten carry 0.14% to 0.15%.

The sequenced sample consisted of naive CD4+ T cells from blood. This receptor was identified in a human donor in good health. V gene TRBV20-1 combines with J gene TRBJ2-5; D unresolved. The CDR3 DNA reads TGCAGTGCTAGAGCGACGGAGACCCAGTACTTC. Amino acids: CSARATETQYF.